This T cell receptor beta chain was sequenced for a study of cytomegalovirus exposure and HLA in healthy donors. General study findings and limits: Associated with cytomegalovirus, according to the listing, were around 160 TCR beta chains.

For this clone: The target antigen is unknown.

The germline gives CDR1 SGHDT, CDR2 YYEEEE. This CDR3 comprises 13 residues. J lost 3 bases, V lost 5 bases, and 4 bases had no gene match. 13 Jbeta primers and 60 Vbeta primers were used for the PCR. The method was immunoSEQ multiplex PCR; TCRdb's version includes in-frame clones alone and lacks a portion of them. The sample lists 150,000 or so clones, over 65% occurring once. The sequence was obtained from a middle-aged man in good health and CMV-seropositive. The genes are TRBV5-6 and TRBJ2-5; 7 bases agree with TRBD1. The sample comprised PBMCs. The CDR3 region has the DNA TGTGCCAGCAGGAGAGACAGGGAAGAGACCCAGTACTTC. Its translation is CASRRDREETQYF.